The next 29 T cell receptor beta chains were all read from a single sample in a study of cytomegalovirus exposure and HLA in healthy donors. PCR amplification relied on 60 Vbeta primers (plus 13 Jbeta primers). Assay used: immunoSEQ multiplex PCR; TCRdb lists only in-frame clones, some missing. This table holds some 150,000 clones, roughly 77% found once. Sequenced: PBMCs. The receptors were sampled from a human donor in good health.

The rearrangement joins TRBV9 to TRBJ2-1; 11 positions match TRBD2. CDR1 and CDR2 (germline): SGDLS, YYNGEE. CDR3 length: 15 residues. The ends lost 3 bases at V and 10 bases at J; junction bases unmatched: 9. CDR3 in DNA: TGTGCCAGCAGCGCAACGACTAGCGGGGCCCAGGAGCAGTTCTTC. This codes for CASSATTSGAQEQFF.

The sample holds a few counts of this clone. The chain has TRBV19 and TRBJ2-1, with 9 bases that match TRBD1. The CDR3 has 12 amino acids. CDR1 and CDR2 from the germline V gene are LNHDA and SQIVND (reference sequence). J gave up 13 bases and V 4 bases, and 5 bases lay outside the gene matches. The CDR3: CASSTPGQGQFF. The CDR3 region has the DNA TGTGCCAGTAGTACGCCGGGACAGGGTCAGTTCTTC.

Here the CDR3 DNA reads TGTGCCAGCAGCTTACTAGCGGGAGGGCCAGGGAATGAGCAGTTCTTC. Its translation is CASSLLAGGPGNEQFF. The rearrangement joins TRBV7-6 to TRBJ2-1; 12 positions agree with TRBD2. V was clipped by 2 bases and J by 7 bases; unmatched bases: 6. The CDR3 contains 16 residues. Germline CDR1 SGHVS, CDR2 FNYEAQ.

The chain combines TRBV30 with TRBJ1-5, with TRBD1 identical over 7 bases. V lost 2 bases, J lost 5 bases, and 6 bases stayed unmatched. Germline V gene lookup returns CDR1 GTSNPN and CDR2 SVGIG (reference sequence). CDR3 size: 14 residues. CDR3 sequence (DNA): TGTGCCTGGAGTTCGGACAGGTTGTATCAGCCCCAGCATTTT. Protein product: CAWSSDRLYQPQHF.

The chain combines TRBV7-2 with TRBJ2-3, with 9 bases identical to TRBD2. Trimming took 2 bases from V and 4 from J; bases not matched to a gene: 7. Germline CDR1 is SGHTA and CDR2 is FQGNSA. CDR3 size: 16 residues. In DNA, the CDR3 is TGTGCCAGCAGCTTAAGCCGCGTAGCGGGAGCAGATACGCAGTATTTT. Translation gives CASSLSRVAGADTQYF.

The chain has TRBV19 and TRBJ1-5; D gene ambiguous. V was cut by 4 bases and J by 2 bases, with 18 bases left in between. The CDR3 is made up of 17 amino acids. Germline V gene data show CDR1 as LNHDA and CDR2 as SQIVND (reference sequence). In DNA, the CDR3 is TGTGCCAGTAGTACAGAACCCTTCAGGTGGGGCAATCAGCCCCAGCATTTT. Translated, it gives CASSTEPFRWGNQPQHF. The variable domain in full, completed from reference TRBV19 and TRBJ1-5, reads DGGITQSPKYLFRKEGQNVTLSCEQNLNHDAMYWYRQDPGQGLRLIYYSQIVNDFQKGDIAEGYSVSREKKESFPLTVTSAQKNPTAFYLCASSTEPFRWGNQPQHFGDGTRLSIL.

This chain uses TRBV7-6 with TRBJ1-3, with 7 bases identical to TRBD1. The V gene's germline CDR1 is SGHVS and CDR2 FNYEAQ. This CDR3 is 18 amino acids long. With V trimmed by 8 bases and J by 0 bases, 16 bases remained unmatched. The CDR3 spells CASSSLIPGQRSGNTIYF. The CDR3 coding sequence is TGTGCCAGCTCCTCCCTAATTCCGGGACAGCGCTCTGGAAACACCATATATTTT. The complete variable domain, with remaining parts taken from reference TRBV7-6 and TRBJ1-3, reads GAGVSQSPRYKVTKRGQDVALRCDPISGHVSLYWYRQALGQGPEFLTYFNYEAQQDKSGLPNDRFSAERPEGSISTLTIQRTEQRDSAMYRCASSSLIPGQRSGNTIYFGEGSWLTVV.

The rearrangement uses TRBV30 and TRBJ2-2, with D unclear. The V gene lost 0 bases and the J gene lost 3 bases, with 5 bases spanning the gap. From germline, CDR1 is GTSNPN and CDR2 SVGIG (reference sequence). The CDR3 contains 13 residues. The CDR3 DNA follows: TGTGCCTGGAGTGTTAGTCACACCGGGGAGCTGTTTTTT. The encoded protein is CAWSVSHTGELFF.

The V gene is TRBV20-1, the J gene TRBJ2-3; unclear D gene. The germline CDR1 and CDR2 sequences are DFQATT and SNEGSKA (reference sequence). The CDR3 loop spans 10 amino acids. The CDR3 region has the DNA TGCACCGCGAGCCCAGATACGCAGTATTTT. Its protein product is CTASPDTQYF.

This chain joins TRBV15 and TRBJ2-7; D possibly corresponds to TRBD1 (6 bases). The CDR3 runs to 13 residues. V lost 1 base to trimming and J lost 6 bases, with 10 bases between them. Germline-derived CDR1 and CDR2 are LNHNV and YYDKDF (reference sequence). In nucleotides, the CDR3 is TGTGCCACCAGCAGAGTGGTAGGGGGCGAGCAGTACTTC. It encodes CATSRVVGGEQYF.

The chain joins TRBV12-5 to TRBJ1-1; 8 bases fit TRBD1. V lost 7 bases and J lost 2; bases outside the gene matches: 9. Germline values: CDR1 LGHNT, CDR2 FRNRAP. The CDR3 is 15 residues long. CDR3 nucleotides: TGTGCTAGTGAGGGACAGGTCCCCCTCAACACTGAAGCTTTCTTT. Translating it yields CASEGQVPLNTEAFF.

The V gene is TRBV5-1, the J gene TRBJ1-1; D unresolved. In germline, CDR1 is SGHRS, CDR2 YFSETQ. There are 15 residues in the CDR3. V lost 0 bases, J lost 1 base, and 10 bases lay in between. CDR3 sequence: CASSLATSRNTEAFF. The CDR3 DNA sequence: TGCGCCAGCAGCTTGGCCACGTCGCGGAACACTGAAGCTTTCTTT.

This clone was detected only a few times. V gene TRBV9 combines with J gene TRBJ2-7; 10 nucleotides agree with TRBD2. The junction had 12 bases not matched to a gene; V was cut back by 10 bases and J by 2 bases. The V gene's germline CDR1 is SGDLS and CDR2 YYNGEE. CDR3 length equals 15 residues. The DNA for the CDR3 is TGTGCCTCCTCCCCGGGGACTAGCGCCGCCTACGAGCAGTACTTC. Translated: CASSPGTSAAYEQYF.

The rearrangement joins TRBV18 to TRBJ2-5; perhaps TRBD2 as D (6 bases). V lost 0 bases and J 6 bases, leaving 14 bases between the germline ends. CDR3 length: 15 amino acids. The germline V gene has CDR1 KGHSH and CDR2 LQKENI. This CDR3 is CASSPPIRRGQTQYF. The CDR3 nucleotides read TGTGCCAGCTCACCACCTATTAGGCGGGGACAGACCCAGTACTTC. Drawing the rest from reference TRBV18 and TRBJ2-5, the complete variable domain is NAGVMQNPRHLVRRRGQEARLRCSPMKGHSHVYWYRQLPEEGLKFMVYLQKENIIDESGMPKERFSAEFPKEGPSILRIQQVVRGDSAAYFCASSPPIRRGQTQYFGPGTRLLVL.

This clone is a singleton in its sample. V is TRBV6-5 and J is TRBJ2-2, with 8 bases aligning to TRBD1. This CDR3 contains 16 residues. V trimming: 0 bases; J trimming: 3 bases; junction bases outside the gene matches: 3. CDR1 is MNHEY, CDR2 SVGAGI, per germline. DNA of the CDR3: TGTGCCAGCAGTTACTCACCGACAGGGGACACCGGGGAGCTGTTTTTT. It is translated as CASSYSPTGDTGELFF.

This clone was recorded once. The chain links TRBV5-6 to TRBJ1-1; D is perhaps TRBD1 (5 bases). The CDR3 totals 15 residues. Germline lookup yields CDR1 SGHDT and CDR2 YYEEEE. V dropped 0 bases and J dropped 4 bases, with 13 bases sitting between them. The CDR3, as DNA: TGTGCCAGCAGCTTGGCAGGGATGAGGAGCACTGAAGCTTTCTTT. This codes for CASSLAGMRSTEAFF.

J is TRBJ1-1 and V is TRBV18; D gene unclear. Per the germline V gene, CDR1 is KGHSH and CDR2 is LQKENI. This CDR3 has 14 residues. V lost 2 bases and J lost 2, with 9 bases in between. CDR3 DNA sequence: TGTGCCAGCTCACCAGAGGCAGCCAACACTGAAGCTTTCTTT. This encodes CASSPEAANTEAFF.

The V call is TRBV28, the J call TRBJ2-3; 10 nucleotides agree with TRBD2. CDR3 size: 16 residues. Germline V gene sequence: CDR1 MDHEN, CDR2 SYDVKM. The trim removed 6 bases at V and 4 bases at J, leaving 10 bases unmatched. The CDR3 reads CASRLSSSGSADTQYF. For the CDR3, the DNA is TGTGCCAGCAGACTCAGCTCTAGCGGGAGCGCAGATACGCAGTATTTT.

In DNA, the CDR3 is TGTGCCAGCAGCCCGGGACTCTACGAGCAGTACTTC. It specifies CASSPGLYEQYF. J is TRBJ2-7 and V is TRBV7-9, with TRBD2 as a possible D gene (6 bases). Trimming pared 5 bases from V and 3 bases from J, leaving 8 bases between. The CDR3 totals 12 residues. Looked up from germline, CDR1 is SEHNR and CDR2 is FQNEAQ (reference sequence).

The rearrangement uses TRBV5-6 and TRBJ1-6, with D unclear. With 5 bases removed from V and 6 bases from J, the gap between germline ends came to 21 bases. The CDR3 loop spans 17 amino acids. Germline values: CDR1 SGHDT, CDR2 YYEEEE. The CDR3 sequence: CASSQAPAIGSNSPLHF. DNA for the CDR3: TGTGCCAGCAGTCAAGCGCCGGCCATCGGTTCTAATTCACCCCTCCACTTT.

The chain is built from TRBV19 and TRBJ1-4, with D possibly being TRBD1 (6 bases). CDR1 is LNHDA and CDR2 is SQIVND in the germline V gene (reference sequence). This CDR3 contains 14 residues. V was trimmed by 3 bases and J by 6 bases, leaving 11 bases between them. The CDR3 DNA follows: TGTGCCAGTAGTATGTTCAGGGGCGATGAAAAACTGTTTTTT. It encodes CASSMFRGDEKLFF.

The gene calls are TRBV11-2 and TRBJ2-1; 8 bases fit TRBD2. The length of the CDR3 is 15 residues. The germline gives CDR1 SGHAT, CDR2 FQNNGV. The trim removed 5 bases at V and 5 bases at J, leaving 8 bases unmatched. Here the CDR3 reads CASSPGTSPHNEQFF. For the CDR3, the DNA is TGTGCCAGCAGCCCAGGGACTAGTCCCCACAATGAGCAGTTCTTC. The full variable domain, its missing parts supplied by reference TRBV11-2 and TRBJ2-1, is EAGVAQSPRYKIIEKRQSVAFWCNPISGHATLYWYQQILGQGPKLLIQFQNNGVVDDSQLPKDRFSAERLKGVDSTLKIQPAKLEDSAVYLCASSPGTSPHNEQFFGPGTRLTVL.

The chain uses TRBV7-9 and TRBJ2-3, with 14 bases lining up with TRBD2. The CDR3 covers 17 residues. V shed 6 bases, J shed 2 bases, and the junction held 7 bases outside the gene matches. The germline CDR1 and CDR2 sequences are SEHNR and FQNEAQ (reference sequence). CDR3 nucleotides: TGTGCCAGCAGGACTAGCGGGGGGGCCGTAGACACAGATACGCAGTATTTT. Encoded protein: CASRTSGGAVDTDTQYF.

This clone was picked up a small number of times. This chain joins TRBV6-1 and TRBJ1-1, with 7 bases fitting TRBD1. CDR3 size: 14 residues. The trim removed 6 bases at V and 10 bases at J, leaving 14 bases unmatched. Per germline, CDR1 MNHNS and CDR2 SASEGT. CDR3 nucleotides: TGTGCCAGCAGCCCCCTTTCGACAGGGAGGAGAGCTTTCTTT. This encodes CASSPLSTGRRAFF.

This clone came up once. This chain connects TRBV27 to TRBJ2-5; 11 bases are a match to TRBD2. The CDR3 spans 15 residues. Unmatched junction bases numbered 10, after V lost 6 bases and J lost 7 bases. The germline V gene encodes CDR1 MNHEY and CDR2 SMNVEV (reference sequence). This CDR3 is CASSGGTSGHGTQYF. The CDR3 DNA reads as TGTGCCAGCAGCGGCGGGACTAGCGGTCATGGGACCCAGTACTTC.

This clone has a handful of counts. V is TRBV6-5 and J is TRBJ1-4, with 7 bases matching TRBD1. The CDR3 extends over 15 amino acids. Trimming cost V 8 bases and J 3 bases; bases outside gene matches: 9. Germline V gene sequence: CDR1 MNHEY, CDR2 SVGAGI. The CDR3: CASAFGDSANEKLFF. Here the CDR3 DNA reads TGTGCCAGCGCTTTCGGGGACAGCGCTAATGAAAAACTGTTTTTT.

The chain links TRBV5-6 to TRBJ1-3; D not certain. Germline V gene lookup returns CDR1 SGHDT and CDR2 YYEEEE. Between the trimmed V and J ends, which lost 4 bases and 0 bases, there was a span of 11 bases. This CDR3 spans 15 amino acids. In nucleotides, the CDR3 is TGTGCCAGCAGCGACGAACTATACTCTGGAAACACCATATATTTT. The encoded protein is CASSDELYSGNTIYF.

This chain connects TRBV19 to TRBJ1-5; the D is unclear. CDR3 length equals 13 residues. Germline V gene sequence: CDR1 LNHDA, CDR2 SQIVND (reference sequence). Trimming left V 3 bases short and J 2 bases short, with 5 bases between. This CDR3 is CASSMYGNQPQHF. DNA for the CDR3: TGTGCCAGTAGTATGTATGGCAATCAGCCCCAGCATTTT.

This rearrangement joins TRBV7-2 to TRBJ2-1; 15 positions agree with TRBD2. CDR3 length: 17 amino acids. Trimming at V came to 3 bases and at J to 11 bases, leaving 11 bases not matched to a gene. Germline values: CDR1 SGHTA, CDR2 FQGNSA. The CDR3 here is CASSLDGLAGGLNKQFF. The CDR3 nucleotides read TGTGCCAGCAGCTTGGATGGACTAGCGGGGGGGCTTAATAAGCAGTTCTTC.